The T cell receptor (beta chain) under discussion was sequenced for a study of blood T cell repertoires in COVID-19. Study at large: Researchers got acute and convalescent COVID-19 samples from the United States, Italy and Spain. In each case, the material was cDNA or gDNA derived from T cells, B-cell-depleted T cells, or PBMCs.

In the source study's methods: It was from reference gene primer amplification that nucleated cell counts were estimated. Sequenced by immunoSEQ multiplex PCR; TCRdb stores in-frame clones only, minus some. The V and J calls and clone size come from that table; D and trimming were worked out from the DNA. The repertoire holds about 190,000 clones, 80% to 90% seen once, with 0.8% to 1% in the top ten. The CDR3 covers 11 residues. The germline V and J ends were trimmed by 4 bases and 7 bases, with 8 bases remaining between them. CDR1 MDHEN and CDR2 SYDVKM come from the germline V gene. The chain recombines TRBV28 with TRBJ2-7; tentative D call: TRBD2 (5 bases). The receptor was isolated from a woman in her late teens or twenties who had recovered from COVID-19. Sequenced material: peripheral blood. Here the CDR3 reads CASSSGSEQYF. As DNA, the CDR3 is TGTGCCAGCAGTTCGGGGAGTGAGCAGTACTTC.